This T cell receptor beta chain appears in the sequencing data of a study of shared T cell receptors in the human thymus. V lost 4 bases to trimming and J lost 5 bases; unmatched junction nucleotides: 7. CDR3 length equals 16 residues. The germline CDR1 and CDR2 sequences are LGHNA and YNFKEQ. Assay: immunoSEQ multiplex PCR; the TCRdb copy retains only in-frame clones and omits some. Here the sample spans about 400,000 clones, around 95% being singletons. The rearrangement links TRBV4-2 to TRBJ2-3, with TRBD2 identical over 12 bases. Source material: thymocytes. This TCR came from a human donor. The CDR3 DNA is TGTGCCAGCAGCCCCCGACTAGCGGGAGTATTAGATACGCAGTATTTT. Protein product: CASSPRLAGVLDTQYF.